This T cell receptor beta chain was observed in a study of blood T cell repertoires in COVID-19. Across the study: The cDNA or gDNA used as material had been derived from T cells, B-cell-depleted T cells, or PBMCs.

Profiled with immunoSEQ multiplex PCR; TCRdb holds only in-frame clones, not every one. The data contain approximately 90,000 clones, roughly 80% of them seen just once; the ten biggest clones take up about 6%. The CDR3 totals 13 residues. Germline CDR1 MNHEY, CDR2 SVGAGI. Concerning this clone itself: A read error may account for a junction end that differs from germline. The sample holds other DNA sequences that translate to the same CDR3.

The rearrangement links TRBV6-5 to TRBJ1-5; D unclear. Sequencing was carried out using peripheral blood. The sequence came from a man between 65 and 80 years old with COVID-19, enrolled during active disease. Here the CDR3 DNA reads TGTGCCAGCAGTTACGGGCGCAACCAGCCCCAGCATTTT. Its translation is CASSYGRNQPQHF.